This T cell receptor (beta chain) was retrieved from a study of cytomegalovirus exposure and HLA in healthy donors. This clone was seen just once. With 60 Vbeta and 13 Jbeta primers, the PCR was carried out. Assay used: immunoSEQ multiplex PCR; TCRdb lists only in-frame clones, some missing. Of approximately 150,000 clones detected, about 84% appear once; the ten largest clones hold around 2.5%. J gave up 6 bases and V 6 bases, and 6 bases lay outside the gene matches. Germline CDR1 reads MNHEY; CDR2 reads SVGAGI. CDR3 length: 15 amino acids. The chain combines TRBV6-5 with TRBJ1-3, with TRBD1 matching over 12 bases. The clonotype was recovered from a young woman in good health and CMV-seropositive. The sequenced sample was PBMCs. CDR3 nucleotides: TGTGCCAGCAGACGGGGACAGGGGGCTGAAAACACCATATATTTT. This sequence encodes CASRRGQGAENTIYF.